This T cell receptor (beta chain) is drawn from a study of T cells after somatic rescue of genetic block. V lost 2 bases and J 7 bases, leaving 14 bases between the germline ends. The CDR3 is 14 residues long. Germline assignment: CDR1 MNHEY and CDR2 SVGAGI. Using immunoSEQ multiplex PCR, the repertoire was profiled, and TCRdb retains in-frame clones only, with some absent. The repertoire holds approximately 110,000 clones, with around 90% as singletons. This TCR came from a woman aged 18-35 years. Material: peripheral blood mononuclear cells (PBMCs). The rearrangement uses TRBV6-5 and TRBJ1-2; D perhaps matches TRBD1 (5 bases). CDR3 DNA sequence: TGTGCCAGCAGTTACAGCACCGTGGGGGTTGGCTACACCTTC. Encoded protein: CASSYSTVGVGYTF.